A selection of T cell receptor beta chains follows, all from one sample in a study of beta chain features in type 1 diabetes. Here immunoSEQ multiplex PCR was the method, and the copy in TCRdb shows in-frame clones only, minus some. This table holds about 130,000 clones, 9.2% found once. The sequenced sample consisted of central memory CD4+ T cells from blood. The receptors originated from a man aged 18 to 29 in good health. Each CDR3 is given without its conserved first and last residue.

TRBV6-5	10	TRBJ1-3	ASSYPPNTIY
TRBV4-3	14	TRBJ2-1	ASSQVLGASYNEQF
TRBV18	13	TRBJ1-5	ASSPQSVSNQPQH
TRBV7-8	11	TRBJ2-5	ASRKRGGETQY
TRBV9	11	TRBJ1-5	ASSTTGAQPQH
TRBV11-2	12	TRBJ2-1	ASSPLWGSDEQF
TRBV6-5	11	TRBJ2-7	ASRQGNWYEQY
TRBV7-9	13	TRBJ2-2	ASSTDRRATGELF
TRBV5-1	13	TRBJ2-1	ASSSGGGAYNEQF
TRBV7-2	12	TRBJ1-2	ASSSSAGYDGYT
TRBV4-3	14	TRBJ1-2	ASSQASRSAYYGYT
TRBV9	12	TRBJ1-2	ASSLGTANYGYT
TRBV4-3	10	TRBJ1-2	ASSQDPGGYT
TRBV28	11	TRBJ2-3	ASSLFTADTQY
TRBV11-1	12	TRBJ2-1	ASSLSSGGNEQF